This T cell receptor (beta chain) was identified during a study of blood T cell repertoires in COVID-19. The assay was immunoSEQ multiplex PCR, and TCRdb's table has in-frame clones only and misses some. The top ten clones hold about 1% of a sample with 120,000 or so clones, about 88% of them seen once. This CDR3 comprises 15 residues. The V end lost 1 base, the J end lost 7 bases, and 14 bases lay between the germline ends. In germline, CDR1 is SGHTA, CDR2 FQGNSA. The genes are TRBV7-2 and TRBJ1-5; D is perhaps TRBD1 (5 bases). This clonotype was obtained from a woman of 80 years or more with acute or convalescent COVID-19. Sequenced sample: peripheral blood. CDR3 coding DNA: TGTGCCAGCAGCTTAGGGTACGGGAGGGGACAGCCCCAGCATTTT. It is translated as CASSLGYGRGQPQHF.